Listed here are 19 T cell receptor beta chains from one sample, sequenced in a study of cytomegalovirus exposure and HLA in healthy donors. In the PCR, 60 Vbeta and 13 Jbeta primers were used. Clones were sequenced by immunoSEQ multiplex PCR, and TCRdb holds only the in-frame ones, with some missing. Of some 170,000 clones listed, 70% are singletons. The sequencing input was PBMCs. Receptor source: a man aged 18-30 years in good health and CMV-seropositive.

CDR3 protein: CAWSLNGQGHGYTF. As DNA, the CDR3 is TGTGCCTGGAGCCTAAACGGACAGGGTCATGGCTACACCTTC. The gene calls are TRBV30 and TRBJ1-2; 8 nucleotides align to TRBD1. The CDR3 is made up of 14 amino acids. Per germline, CDR1 GTSNPN and CDR2 SVGIG (reference sequence). J was trimmed by 6 bases and V by 3 bases; bases with no gene match: 9. Using reference TRBV30 and TRBJ1-2 for the parts outside the CDR3, the full variable domain is SQTIHQWPATLVQPVGSPLSLECTVEGTSNPNLYWYRQAAGRGLQLLFYSVGIGQISSEVPQNLSASRPQDRQFILSSKKLLLSDSGFYLCAWSLNGQGHGYTFGSGTRLTVV.

The V and J genes are TRBV27 and TRBJ1-6; D not certain. V shed 6 bases and J shed 8 bases, with 17 bases lying between them. The CDR3 runs 15 residues. Germline lookup yields CDR1 MNHEY and CDR2 SMNVEV (reference sequence). The CDR3: CASSRLSGIDSPLHF. CDR3 DNA: TGTGCCAGCAGCCGACTGAGCGGGATTGATTCACCCCTCCACTTT.

The chain joins TRBV30 to TRBJ1-2; no clear D. Per the germline V gene, CDR1 is GTSNPN and CDR2 is SVGIG (reference sequence). Trimming took 5 bases from V and 7 from J, leaving 14 bases between them. The CDR3 is 12 residues long. CDR3 nucleotides: TGTGCCTGGTCTAATGGGGAGCGTGGCTACACCTTC. This codes for CAWSNGERGYTF.

The chain links TRBV10-2 to TRBJ1-2, with D uncertain. The V end lost 3 bases, the J end lost 8 bases, and 10 bases lay between the germline ends. Germline lookup yields CDR1 WSHSY and CDR2 SAAADI. The CDR3 is 12 residues long. This CDR3 is CASSEQLSGYTF. Written as DNA, the CDR3 is TGCGCCAGCAGTGAACAGTTGTCCGGCTACACCTTC.

This chain connects TRBV2 to TRBJ1-5; D is uncertain. Per germline, CDR1 SNHLY and CDR2 FYNNEI. V was cut by 2 bases and J by 7 bases, with 15 bases left in between. There are 15 residues in the CDR3. For the CDR3, the DNA is TGTGCCAGCAGTGAAATCGCGAGGGCGAAGCAGCCCCAGCATTTT. The encoded protein is CASSEIARAKQPQHF.

The rearrangement uses TRBV2 and TRBJ2-5; weak D call: TRBD2 (5 bases). The CDR3 contains 11 residues. Trimming pared 3 bases from V and 13 bases from J, leaving 12 bases between. Per germline, CDR1 SNHLY and CDR2 FYNNEI. In nucleotides, the CDR3 is TGTGCCAGCAGTGAGAGGCTAGCTGGGTACTTC. Its protein product is CASSERLAGYF. The variable domain in full, completed from reference TRBV2 and TRBJ2-5, reads EPEVTQTPSHQVTQMGQEVILRCVPISNHLYFYWYRQILGQKVEFLVSFYNNEISEKSEIFDDQFSVERPDGSNFTLKIRSTKLEDSAMYFCASSERLAGYFGPGTRLLVL.

The chain joins TRBV20-1 to TRBJ2-7; D perhaps matches TRBD2 (7 bases). Germline-derived CDR1 and CDR2 are DFQATT and SNEGSKA (reference sequence). This CDR3 contains 11 residues. V lost 7 bases and J 4 bases, leaving 11 bases between the germline ends. DNA for the CDR3: TGCAGTGTCCGGGGGGCGTACGAGCAGTACGTC. Translation: CSVRGAYEQYV.

The chain joins TRBV10-3 to TRBJ2-5, with TRBD2 identical over 8 bases. The CDR3 extends over 12 amino acids. V lost 6 bases and J lost 5; bases outside the gene matches: 2. CDR1 is ENHRY, CDR2 SYGVKD, per germline. CDR3 region: CAISGGEETQYF. The CDR3 DNA follows: TGTGCCATCAGCGGGGGGGAGGAGACCCAGTACTTC.

The V and J genes are TRBV19 and TRBJ1-2, with D perhaps matching TRBD1 (5 bases). Germline loops: CDR1 LNHDA, CDR2 SQIVND (reference sequence). The CDR3 is 13 residues long. Trimming left V 6 bases short and J 7 bases short, with 15 bases between. The CDR3 DNA reads as TGTGCCAGTAGCCAGGGATCACGGCTTGGCTACACCTTC. As protein: CASSQGSRLGYTF.

The rearrangement joins TRBV2 to TRBJ1-2; the match to TRBD1 covers 10 bases. Trimming took 6 bases from V and 6 from J; bases not matched to a gene: 13. This CDR3 contains 16 residues. CDR1 SNHLY and CDR2 FYNNEI come from the germline V gene. CDR3 DNA sequence: TGTGCCAGCAGACCCAGACAGGGGGCAGAATTTCATGGCTACACCTTC. It yields the protein CASRPRQGAEFHGYTF.

The chain couples TRBV6-5 to TRBJ2-7; 12 bases fit TRBD1. The CDR3 consists of 14 residues. After removal of 6 bases from V and 7 bases from J, the junction contained 7 bases not matched to a gene. CDR1 is MNHEY and CDR2 is SVGAGI in the germline V gene. The CDR3 nucleotides are TGTGCCAGCAGCCGGGACAGGGGGCGAGGGGAGCAGTACGTC. Amino acid sequence: CASSRDRGRGEQYV.

The chain couples TRBV11-3 to TRBJ2-3; the match to TRBD1 covers 10 bases. The CDR3 runs 14 residues. Trimming took 4 bases from V and 6 from J; bases not matched to a gene: 4. Looked up from germline, CDR1 is SGHNT and CDR2 is YENEEA. For the CDR3, the DNA is TGTGCCAGCAGCTCCGACAGGGGGCGGGATACGCAGTATTTT. It yields the protein CASSSDRGRDTQYF.

This clone came up a few times. The V and J genes are TRBV6-1 and TRBJ2-3; 13 bases map to TRBD2. The CDR3 runs 15 residues. Germline assignment: CDR1 MNHNS and CDR2 SASEGT. After removal of 5 bases from V and 4 bases from J, the junction contained 3 bases not matched to a gene. CDR3 DNA sequence: TGTGCCAGCAGTAAACTAGCGGGAGGGCCAGATACGCAGTATTTT. Protein product: CASSKLAGGPDTQYF.

The chain joins TRBV18 to TRBJ2-5; D gene unclear. Trimming removed 4 bases from V and 5 bases from J, with 5 bases in between. Looked up from germline, CDR1 is KGHSH and CDR2 is LQKENI. This CDR3 has 11 amino acids. CDR3 sequence: CASSLRETQYF. As DNA, the CDR3 is TGTGCCAGCTCACTCCGTGAGACCCAGTACTTC.

This clone appeared a single time. The chain uses TRBV19 and TRBJ1-1; the D is unclear. Germline values: CDR1 LNHDA, CDR2 SQIVND (reference sequence). V shed 3 bases and J shed 4 bases, with 12 bases lying between them. The CDR3 is 14 residues long. The CDR3 loop reads CASSIGGLGTEAFF. The DNA for the CDR3 is TGTGCCAGTAGTATCGGCGGCTTGGGCACTGAAGCTTTCTTT.

There are a few counts of this clone. The genes are TRBV5-4 and TRBJ1-6; 8 bases map to TRBD1. V lost 0 bases to trimming and J lost 6 bases; unmatched junction nucleotides: 2. CDR1 SGHNT and CDR2 YYREEE come from the germline V gene (reference sequence). The CDR3 extends over 15 amino acids. The CDR3 is CASSLGGQVNSPLHF. The DNA of the CDR3 is TGTGCCAGCAGCTTGGGGGGACAGGTTAATTCACCCCTCCACTTT.

This clone was found once. The V and J genes are TRBV30 and TRBJ1-2; no clear D. V was pared by 0 bases and J by 4 bases, with 9 bases between. The CDR3 contains 13 residues. Looked up from germline, CDR1 is GTSNPN and CDR2 is SVGIG (reference sequence). The CDR3 here is CAWSVEASYGYTF. CDR3 coding DNA: TGTGCCTGGAGTGTTGAGGCATCCTATGGCTACACCTTC.

Of note for this clone: The junction departs from the called germline gene at one end, perhaps through a read error. The V gene is TRBV11-2, the J gene TRBJ1-1; maybe TRBD1 (6 bases). The CDR3 runs to 15 residues. Germline V CDR1 and CDR2: SGHAT, FQNNGV. CDR3 bases: TGTGCCAGCAGCCCACGTGGGGGCGTGAAAACTGAAGCTTTCTTT. This translates into CASSPRGGVKTEAFF.

There are a few counts of this clone. The CDR3 region is CASSLSQGDVSPLHF. The CDR3 nucleotides read TGTGCCAGCAGTTTATCGCAGGGGGACGTTTCACCCCTCCACTTT. This sequence joins TRBV28 and TRBJ1-6; 7 bases map to TRBD1. V lost 1 base, J lost 9 bases, and 6 bases stayed unmatched. Germline CDR1 MDHEN, CDR2 SYDVKM. The CDR3 extends over 15 amino acids.